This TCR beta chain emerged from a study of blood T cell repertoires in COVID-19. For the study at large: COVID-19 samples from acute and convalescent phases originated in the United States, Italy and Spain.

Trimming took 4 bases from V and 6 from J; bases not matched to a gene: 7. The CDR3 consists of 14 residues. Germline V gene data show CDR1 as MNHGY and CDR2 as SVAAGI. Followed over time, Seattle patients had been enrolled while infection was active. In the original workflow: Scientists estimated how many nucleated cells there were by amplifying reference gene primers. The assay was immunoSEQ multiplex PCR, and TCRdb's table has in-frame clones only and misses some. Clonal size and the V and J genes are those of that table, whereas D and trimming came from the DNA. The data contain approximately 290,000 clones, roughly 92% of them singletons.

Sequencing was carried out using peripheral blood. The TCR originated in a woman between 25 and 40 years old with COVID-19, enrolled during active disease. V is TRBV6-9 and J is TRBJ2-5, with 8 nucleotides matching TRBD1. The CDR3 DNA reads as TGTGCCAGCAGTTCAACCCGGACAGGGAAGACCCAGTACTTC. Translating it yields CASSSTRTGKTQYF.